Shown below are 28 T cell receptor beta chains from a single sample sequenced in a study of T cell responses to AZD1222 COVID-19 vaccine. Libraries were prepared by immunoSEQ multiplex PCR; TCRdb keeps only in-frame clonotypes and omits some of them. The table lists some 140,000 clones, more than 90% of them singletons. The input for sequencing was peripheral blood, taken on day 0 of AZD1222 vaccination. The receptors derive from an adult in good health.

The chain uses TRBV19 and TRBJ2-2; 7 bases agree with TRBD2. Germline V gives CDR1 LNHDA, CDR2 SQIVND (reference sequence). The CDR3 spans 16 residues. With 3 bases clipped from V and 3 bases from J, the junction kept 7 bases outside the gene matches. CDR3 sequence (DNA): TGTGCCAGTAGTATCTCGGGGAGGGCATACACCGGGGAGCTGTTTTTT. Protein sequence: CASSISGRAYTGELFF.

This clone was detected once. V gene TRBV7-2 combines with J gene TRBJ1-3, with D hard to call. The length of the CDR3 is 15 residues. The germline V gene has CDR1 SGHTA and CDR2 FQGNSA. The V gene lost 1 base and the J gene lost 4 bases, with 11 bases spanning the gap. CDR3 sequence: CASSLVRIDGNTIYF. Here the CDR3 DNA reads TGTGCCAGCAGCTTAGTCCGGATTGACGGAAACACCATATATTTT.

The count of this clone is one. The chain links TRBV5-1 to TRBJ1-1, with D uncertain. Deletions cut 2 bases from V and 1 base from J, with 21 bases between. CDR3 length: 18 amino acids. CDR1 is SGHRS, CDR2 YFSETQ, per germline. The CDR3 DNA is TGCGCCAGCAGCTTCGGCCCCCTCCGACCCGGTGCGAACACTGAAGCTTTCTTT. Amino acids: CASSFGPLRPGANTEAFF.

The chain recombines TRBV6-2 or TRBV6-3 with TRBJ1-6; TRBD1 matches 10 bases. V dropped 4 bases and J dropped 7; count of bases not matched to a gene: 7. Germline V lookup: CDR1 MNHEY, CDR2 SVGEGT. The CDR3 runs to 16 residues. DNA for the CDR3: TGTGCCAGCAGTTTCGGGACAGGGGCGCGGAATTCACCCCTCCACTTT. Protein: CASSFGTGARNSPLHF.

The chain recombines TRBV12-3 or TRBV12-4 with TRBJ2-2; D not certain. CDR3 size: 10 residues. V lost 8 bases to trimming and J lost 7 bases, with 5 bases between them. CDR3 amino acids: CASGVGELFF. The CDR3 region has the DNA TGTGCCAGCGGGGTCGGGGAGCTGTTTTTT.

The J gene is TRBJ1-6, the V gene TRBV19; TRBD1 might be the D (5 bases). V gave up 2 bases and J gave up 5 bases, with 13 bases separating them. CDR1 and CDR2 (germline): LNHDA, SQIVND (reference sequence). This CDR3 has 16 residues. The CDR3 here is CASSIIGTPDNSPLHF. CDR3 DNA: TGTGCCAGTAGTATAATCGGGACCCCAGATAATTCACCCCTCCACTTT. The whole variable domain, remainder taken from reference TRBV19 and TRBJ1-6, is DGGITQSPKYLFRKEGQNVTLSCEQNLNHDAMYWYRQDPGQGLRLIYYSQIVNDFQKGDIAEGYSVSREKKESFPLTVTSAQKNPTAFYLCASSIIGTPDNSPLHFGNGTRLTVT.

This chain uses TRBV14 with TRBJ1-2; the match to TRBD1 covers 8 bases. V shed 4 bases, J shed 5 bases, and the junction held 18 bases outside the gene matches. The CDR3 runs to 18 residues. Germline CDR1 is SGHDN and CDR2 is FVKESK. The CDR3 reads CASSPTTGTGSSRYGYTF. The CDR3 DNA reads TGTGCCAGCAGCCCTACGACTGGGACAGGTTCCTCTCGGTATGGCTACACCTTC.

This clone was detected only once. The V gene is TRBV5-1, the J gene TRBJ2-1; tentatively, D is TRBD2 (6 bases). The CDR3 runs 15 residues. The V gene's germline CDR1 is SGHRS and CDR2 YFSETQ. V lost 0 bases and J 5 bases, leaving 12 bases between the germline ends. CDR3 sequence reads: CASSLVTSSHNEQFF. The CDR3 region has the DNA TGCGCCAGCAGCTTGGTGACTAGTTCCCACAATGAGCAGTTCTTC.

J is TRBJ1-4 and V is TRBV15, with D tentatively TRBD1 (6 bases). There are 15 residues in the CDR3. Per the germline V gene, CDR1 is LNHNV and CDR2 is YYDKDF (reference sequence). The ends were cut back, 2 bases at V and 7 bases at J, with 14 bases in the middle. This CDR3 reads CATSRPWLDSEKLFF. CDR3 bases: TGTGCCACCAGCAGACCCTGGTTGGACAGTGAAAAACTGTTTTTT.

The J gene is TRBJ1-1, the V gene TRBV5-6; D remains ambiguous. CDR1 and CDR2 from the germline V gene are SGHDT and YYEEEE. Trimming stripped 0 bases from V and 10 bases from J, with 7 bases between. The CDR3 covers 11 residues. The CDR3 DNA reads as TGTGCCAGCAGCTTGGGGCTCATAGCTTTCTTT. This codes for CASSLGLIAFF.

This rearrangement joins TRBV7-9 to TRBJ1-1, with D uncertain. CDR1 and CDR2 (germline): SEHNR, FQNEAQ (reference sequence). V dropped 1 base and J dropped 4 bases, with 13 bases sitting between them. The length of the CDR3 is 15 residues. The CDR3, as DNA: TGTGCCAGCAGCTTAGTCGCGGGCATAGGCACTGAAGCTTTCTTT. It translates to CASSLVAGIGTEAFF.

The V gene is TRBV21-1, the J gene TRBJ1-5; the table's D call, TRBD1, has no DNA check behind it. TRBV21-1 is termed a pseudogene. The CDR3 covers 19 residues. In DNA, the CDR3 is TGTGCCAGCAGCAAAGTTGGGGCAGGGGGGTTAAAAGGCAATCAGCCCCAGCATTTT. Translated: CASSKVGAGGLKGNQPQHF.

This clone was seen once. The chain has TRBV6-5 and TRBJ2-7, with TRBD2 matching over 12 bases. The CDR3 contains 15 residues. Trimming cost V 6 bases and J 2 bases; bases outside gene matches: 5. CDR1 and CDR2 (germline): MNHEY, SVGAGI. CDR3 DNA sequence: TGTGCCAGCAGATCAGGACTAGCGGGGACCTACGAGCAGTACTTC. Residues: CASRSGLAGTYEQYF.

There are a few counts of this clone. The rearrangement uses TRBV7-8 and TRBJ2-2, with D unclear. The CDR3 runs to 15 residues. V was cut by 1 base and J by 6 bases, with 12 bases left in between. Germline V gene lookup returns CDR1 SGHVS and CDR2 FQNEAQ. DNA of the CDR3: TGTGCCAGCAGCTTAGAAGCCCCCCCTTCCGGGGAGCTGTTTTTT. Protein product: CASSLEAPPSGELFF.

V and J are TRBV29-1 and TRBJ2-7; perhaps TRBD2 as D (6 bases). This CDR3 is 12 amino acids long. Germline V gene lookup returns CDR1 SQVTM and CDR2 ANQGSEA. Trimming pared 4 bases from V and 6 bases from J, leaving 13 bases between. The CDR3 region is CSVAGGIGEQYF. CDR3 bases: TGCAGCGTTGCCGGGGGTATAGGCGAGCAGTACTTC.

V is TRBV27 and J is TRBJ1-1; D is unclear. The CDR3 is 16 residues long. V was cut by 0 bases and J by 2 bases, with 13 bases left in between. CDR1 and CDR2 from the germline V gene are MNHEY and SMNVEV (reference sequence). CDR3 protein: CASSLSRADLNTEAFF. DNA for the CDR3: TGTGCCAGCAGTTTATCGAGGGCAGACTTAAACACTGAAGCTTTCTTT.

This clone was counted between two and nine times. The chain carries TRBV5-5 and TRBJ2-7; 8 bases are a match to TRBD2. The CDR3 is 16 amino acids. Losses at the gene ends were 1 base for V and 7 bases for J; bases not matched to a gene: 13. The germline gives CDR1 SGHKS, CDR2 YYEKEE (reference sequence). The CDR3 here is CASSLFSSAGAGEQYF. CDR3 bases: TGTGCCAGCAGCTTGTTTTCTTCAGCGGGAGCTGGGGAGCAGTACTTC.

The rearrangement joins TRBV11-3 to TRBJ1-6; D not certain. Germline V CDR1 and CDR2: SGHNT, YENEEA. The CDR3 runs to 14 residues. V was clipped by 5 bases and J by 10 bases, with 15 bases between them. For the CDR3, the DNA is TGTGCCAGCAGCGGCAAGGAACCAATATCACCCCTCCACTTT. Protein sequence: CASSGKEPISPLHF.

The chain carries TRBV4-1 and TRBJ1-2, with 9 bases identical to TRBD1. CDR1 is MGHRA and CDR2 is YSYEKL in the germline V gene. Trimming at V came to 0 bases and at J to 5 bases, leaving 4 bases not matched to a gene. The CDR3 is made up of 15 amino acids. CDR3 residues: CASSQEGQGRYGYTF. Written as DNA, the CDR3 is TGCGCCAGCAGCCAAGAGGGACAGGGACGGTATGGCTACACCTTC.

The rearrangement joins TRBV6-4 to TRBJ2-1; 13 bases match TRBD2. CDR1 is MRHNA and CDR2 is SNTAGT in the germline V gene. V gave up 4 bases and J gave up 10 bases; unmatched junction bases: 1. This CDR3 spans 13 amino acids. CDR3 DNA: TGTGCCAGCAGTGGACTAGCGGGAGGCGAGCAGTTCTTC. Protein: CASSGLAGGEQFF.

The sample holds a few counts of this clone. V and J are TRBV7-8 and TRBJ2-5, with TRBD2 matching over 10 bases. Looked up from germline, CDR1 is SGHVS and CDR2 is FQNEAQ. The CDR3 covers 16 residues. The trim removed 3 bases at V and 2 bases at J, leaving 6 bases unmatched. DNA for the CDR3: TGTGCCAGCAGCTTTAGGGGACTAGCGAGACAAGAGACCCAGTACTTC. Translating gives CASSFRGLARQETQYF. Using reference TRBV7-8 and TRBJ2-5 for the parts outside the CDR3, the full variable domain is GAGVSQSPRYKVAKRGQDVALRCDPISGHVSLFWYQQALGQGPEFLTYFQNEAQLDKSGLPSDRFFAERPEGSVSTLKIQRTQQEDSAVYLCASSFRGLARQETQYFGPGTRLLVL.

The gene calls are TRBV12-2 and TRBJ1-2; the table's D gene call, TRBD1, was not cross checked with the DNA. TRBV12-2 is flagged as a pseudogene. The CDR3 consists of 13 residues. The CDR3 nucleotides read TGTGCAAGTCGCTTAGCGTGTGGACAGCCCGTCGACTTC. It yields the protein CASRLACGQPVDF.

The chain carries TRBV7-6 and TRBJ2-7; 15 nucleotides match TRBD2. V was pared by 5 bases and J by 6 bases, with 8 bases of the junction left unmatched. This CDR3 is 16 amino acids long. CDR1 is SGHVS and CDR2 is FNYEAQ in the germline V gene. For the CDR3, the DNA is TGTGCCAGCAGCATAGGGGGACTAGCGGGAGGTGGCGAGCAGTACTTC. Protein sequence: CASSIGGLAGGGEQYF. The entire variable domain, with the rest obtained from reference TRBV7-6 and TRBJ2-7, is as follows: GAGVSQSPRYKVTKRGQDVALRCDPISGHVSLYWYRQALGQGPEFLTYFNYEAQQDKSGLPNDRFSAERPEGSISTLTIQRTEQRDSAMYRCASSIGGLAGGGEQYFGPGTRLTVT.

This rearrangement joins TRBV10-1 to TRBJ1-2, with D tentatively TRBD1 (5 bases). The germline V and J ends were trimmed by 2 bases and 4 bases, with 17 bases remaining between them. Germline CDR1 reads WNHNN; CDR2 reads SYGVQD (reference sequence). The CDR3 length is 16 residues. The CDR3 sequence: CASSEEEGTGVYGYTF. CDR3 nucleotide sequence: TGCGCCAGCAGTGAGGAGGAGGGGACGGGGGTCTATGGCTACACCTTC.

The chain combines TRBV9 with TRBJ2-3; D gene unclear. CDR3 length equals 12 residues. Germline V CDR1 and CDR2: SGDLS, YYNGEE. V lost 1 base and J 4 bases, leaving 4 bases between the germline ends. Written as DNA, the CDR3 is TGTGCCAGCAGCGTACCCTCAGATACGCAGTATTTT. Translating it yields CASSVPSDTQYF.

The chain joins TRBV11-2 to TRBJ1-4; D is unresolved. CDR1 is SGHAT, CDR2 FQNNGV, per germline. This CDR3 comprises 14 residues. Trimming pared 4 bases from V and 0 bases from J, leaving 6 bases between. The CDR3 here is CASSYSATNEKLFF. Here the CDR3 DNA reads TGTGCCAGCAGCTACAGTGCAACTAATGAAAAACTGTTTTTT.

This clone appeared a few times. The CDR3 nucleotides read TGTGCCAGCTCACCGTCACTGGGTGAGCAGTTCTTC. It is translated as CASSPSLGEQFF. This chain links TRBV18 with TRBJ2-1; D gene ambiguous. CDR1 and CDR2 (germline): KGHSH, LQKENI. The CDR3 sequence is 12 residues long. The germline V and J ends were trimmed by 3 bases and 9 bases, with 9 bases remaining between them. Together with reference TRBV18 and TRBJ2-1, the CDR3 gives the full variable domain: NAGVMQNPRHLVRRRGQEARLRCSPMKGHSHVYWYRQLPEEGLKFMVYLQKENIIDESGMPKERFSAEFPKEGPSILRIQQVVRGDSAAYFCASSPSLGEQFFGPGTRLTVL.

J is TRBJ1-5 and V is TRBV5-1; D is unresolved. The CDR3 spans 15 residues. In germline, CDR1 is SGHRS, CDR2 YFSETQ. Trimming removed 3 bases from V and 6 bases from J, with 16 bases in between. CDR3 nucleotide sequence: TGCGCCAGCAGCTCCGGCGCCGGTTCAGGTCAGCCCCAGCATTTT. This translates into CASSSGAGSGQPQHF.